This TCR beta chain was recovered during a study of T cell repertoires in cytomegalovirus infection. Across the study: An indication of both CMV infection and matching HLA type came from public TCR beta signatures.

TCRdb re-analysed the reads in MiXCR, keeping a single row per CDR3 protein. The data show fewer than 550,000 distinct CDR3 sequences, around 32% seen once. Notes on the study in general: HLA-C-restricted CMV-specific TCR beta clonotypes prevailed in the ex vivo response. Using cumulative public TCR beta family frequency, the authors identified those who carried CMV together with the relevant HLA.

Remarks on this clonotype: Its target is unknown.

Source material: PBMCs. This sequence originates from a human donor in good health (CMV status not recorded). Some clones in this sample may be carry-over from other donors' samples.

The CDR3 is CSATPGQGYNSPLHF. CDR3 nucleotide sequence: TGCAGTGCTACTCCGGGACAGGGATATAATTCACCCCTCCACTTT. The rearrangement links TRBV20-1 to TRBJ1-6, with 9 nucleotides matching TRBD1. Germline lookup yields CDR1 DFQATT and CDR2 SNEGSKA (reference sequence). J gave up 4 bases and V 4 bases, and 5 bases lay outside the gene matches. CDR3 length: 15 amino acids.